One and the same sample provided the 32 T cell receptor beta chains below, sequenced in a study of blood T cell repertoires in COVID-19. Using immunoSEQ multiplex PCR, the repertoire was profiled, and TCRdb retains in-frame clones only, with some absent. The sample includes roughly 280,000 clones, 89% seen only once; the top ten take 1.9%. Sequenced sample: PBMCs or T cells enriched from blood (not recorded which). These receptors all come from a woman aged 60-70 years who had recovered from COVID-19.

This chain links TRBV24-1 with TRBJ2-2, with TRBD1 identical over 7 bases. Unmatched junction bases numbered 7, after V lost 3 bases and J lost 1 base. Germline values: CDR1 KGHDR, CDR2 SFDVKD. The CDR3 is 17 residues long. The CDR3 sequence is CATSDEGQFLNTGELFF. The DNA for the CDR3 is TGTGCCACCAGTGATGAGGGACAGTTCTTGAACACCGGGGAGCTGTTTTTT.

This clone was counted only a few times. The CDR3 DNA is TGCAGCAGCGGGCCTCTCGGCTCCAACTATGGCTACACCTTC. The encoded protein is CSSGPLGSNYGYTF. This chain uses TRBV29-1 with TRBJ1-2; D unclear. Germline lookup yields CDR1 SQVTM and CDR2 ANQGSEA. This CDR3 has 14 residues. Deletions cut 8 bases from V and 2 bases from J, with 18 bases between.

The chain is built from TRBV6-5 and TRBJ1-4, with 12 bases matching TRBD1. V was clipped by 6 bases and J by 7 bases; unmatched bases: 6. The CDR3 spans 15 residues. The V gene's germline CDR1 is MNHEY and CDR2 SVGAGI. CDR3 bases: TGTGCCAGCAGGGCAAGGGACAGGGGGCTTGAAAAACTGTTTTTT. Translated, it gives CASRARDRGLEKLFF.

The chain links TRBV7-3 to TRBJ2-3, with 11 bases identical to TRBD2. CDR1 SGHTA and CDR2 FQGTGA come from the germline V gene. The junction had 6 bases not matched to a gene; V was cut back by 5 bases and J by 2 bases. The CDR3 consists of 16 residues. CDR3 sequence: CASSPGTSGYTDTQYF. CDR3 DNA sequence: TGTGCCAGCAGCCCTGGGACTAGCGGATACACAGATACGCAGTATTTT.

The chain couples TRBV2 to TRBJ1-4, with 11 bases fitting TRBD1. With V trimmed by 5 bases and J by 4 bases, 3 bases remained unmatched. This CDR3 is built from 15 residues. Germline V lookup: CDR1 SNHLY, CDR2 FYNNEI. This CDR3 is CASSSGTGGNEKLFF. The CDR3 nucleotides read TGTGCCAGCAGTTCCGGGACAGGGGGTAATGAAAAACTGTTTTTT.

This chain joins TRBV28 and TRBJ2-7, with D tentatively TRBD2 (5 bases). Germline CDR1 and CDR2: MDHEN and SYDVKM. V lost 5 bases and J lost 9, with 8 bases in between. CDR3 size: 10 residues. Here the CDR3 reads CASSGLGQYF. CDR3 nucleotide sequence: TGTGCCAGCAGTGGACTGGGGCAGTACTTC. Variable domain in full (rest from reference TRBV28 and TRBJ2-7): DVKVTQSSRYLVKRTGEKVFLECVQDMDHENMFWYRQDPGLGLRLIYFSYDVKMKEKGDIPEGYSVSREKKERFSLILESASTNQTSMYLCASSGLGQYFGPGTRLTVT.

This clone has a single count. The V gene is TRBV28, the J gene TRBJ1-2; D is perhaps TRBD1 (6 bases). V lost 4 bases to trimming and J lost 7 bases, with 16 bases between them. Looked up from germline, CDR1 is MDHEN and CDR2 is SYDVKM. The CDR3 has 14 residues. DNA for the CDR3: TGTGCCAGCAGTTCCCCTACTGTCAGGGGTGGCTACACCTTC. Protein sequence: CASSSPTVRGGYTF.

The DNA of the CDR3 is TGCGCCAGCAGCCAGACTGACAGTCGGTATAGTGGAAACACCATATATTTT. It encodes CASSQTDSRYSGNTIYF. The chain links TRBV4-1 to TRBJ1-3; D is possibly TRBD1 (5 bases). The V and J ends lost 3 bases and 3 bases respectively, with 18 bases between them. This CDR3 region has 17 residues. In germline, CDR1 is MGHRA, CDR2 YSYEKL.

The chain combines TRBV6-5 with TRBJ2-1; TRBD1 matches at 12 bases. The CDR3 totals 15 residues. CDR1 and CDR2 (germline): MNHEY, SVGAGI. V dropped 7 bases and J dropped 9; count of bases not matched to a gene: 10. CDR3 nucleotide sequence: TGTGCCAGCATGTTTCGGGACAGGGGGCTTGGTGAGCAGTTCTTC. Residues: CASMFRDRGLGEQFF.

V is TRBV18 and J is TRBJ1-5, with D perhaps TRBD1 (6 bases). Germline CDR1 is KGHSH and CDR2 is LQKENI. Trimming removed 3 bases from V and 2 bases from J, with 11 bases in between. This CDR3 comprises 15 residues. CDR3 in amino acids: CASSPNRAGNQPQHF. The CDR3 DNA reads as TGTGCCAGCTCACCCAACAGGGCTGGCAATCAGCCCCAGCATTTT.

This clone was counted a few times. The V call is TRBV19, the J call TRBJ2-7; a possible D gene is TRBD2 (5 bases). Germline loops: CDR1 LNHDA, CDR2 SQIVND (reference sequence). Trimming removed 5 bases at V and 3 bases at J, with 11 bases between. The length of the CDR3 is 13 residues. CDR3 residues: CASSVGLGYEQYF. For the CDR3, the DNA is TGTGCCAGTAGTGTTGGACTCGGCTACGAGCAGTACTTC.

A word on this clone: Other DNA sequences in the sample encode the same CDR3. V usage is TRBV9 and J usage is TRBJ2-3; D gene unclear. Trimming took 2 bases from V and 1 from J, leaving 8 bases between them. This CDR3 comprises 14 residues. The germline V gene has CDR1 SGDLS and CDR2 YYNGEE. CDR3 DNA: TGTGCCAGCAGCGTCTTGGCGGGCACAGATACGCAGTATTTT. Its protein product is CASSVLAGTDTQYF.

The chain employs TRBV6-4 and TRBJ2-7; 7 bases are a match to TRBD2. CDR3 length equals 14 residues. Germline CDR1 MRHNA, CDR2 SNTAGT. V dropped 6 bases and J dropped 2; count of bases not matched to a gene: 7. As DNA, the CDR3 is TGTGCCAGCAGCCGACTAGCAGGCCCCTACGAGCAGTACTTC. Its protein product is CASSRLAGPYEQYF.

CDR3 region: CASSFGLTGDEAFF. CDR3 DNA: TGTGCCAGCAGCTTTGGTCTGACGGGGGATGAAGCTTTCTTT. The V call is TRBV7-9, the J call TRBJ1-1, with D perhaps TRBD1 (5 bases). The V end was cut by 3 bases, the J end by 7 bases, with 15 bases between. Germline CDR1 is SEHNR and CDR2 is FQNEAQ (reference sequence). The CDR3 length is 14 residues. The whole variable domain, filled in from reference TRBV7-9 and TRBJ1-1, reads DTGVSQNPRHKITKRGQNVTFRCDPISEHNRLYWYRQTLGQGPEFLTYFQNEAQLEKSRLLSDRFSAERPKGSFSTLEIQRTEQGDSAMYLCASSFGLTGDEAFFGQGTRLTVV.

This clone was observed once. The chain has TRBV30 and TRBJ1-1; D call uncertain. The V gene lost 4 bases and the J gene lost 1 base, with 7 bases spanning the gap. CDR1 is GTSNPN, CDR2 SVGIG, per germline (reference sequence). The CDR3 totals 12 residues. CDR3 DNA sequence: TGTGCCTGGAACCCGGGGAACACTGAAGCTTTCTTT. Its protein product is CAWNPGNTEAFF.

The rearrangement uses TRBV28 and TRBJ2-7; TRBD1 might be the D (5 bases). The CDR3 consists of 11 residues. From germline, CDR1 is MDHEN and CDR2 SYDVKM. Trimming removed 4 bases at V and 6 bases at J, with 7 bases between. In DNA form, the CDR3 reads TGTGCCAGCAGTTCAGGGATCGAGCAGTACTTC. Protein sequence: CASSSGIEQYF.

This CDR3 reads CASSLDSNSYEQYF. CDR3 DNA: TGCGCCAGCAGCTTGGACAGTAACTCCTACGAGCAGTACTTC. The chain combines TRBV5-1 with TRBJ2-7, with no clear D. Germline V CDR1 and CDR2: SGHRS, YFSETQ. This CDR3 is 14 amino acids long. Trimming removed 0 bases at V and 0 bases at J, with 7 bases between. Together with reference TRBV5-1 and TRBJ2-7, the CDR3 gives the full variable domain: KAGVTQTPRYLIKTRGQQVTLSCSPISGHRSVSWYQQTPGQGLQFLFEYFSETQRNKGNFPGRFSGRQFSNSRSEMNVSTLELGDSALYLCASSLDSNSYEQYFGPGTRLTVT.

This clone was seen a few times. The J gene is TRBJ2-7, the V gene TRBV27; possible D gene TRBD2, 6 bases. Between the trimmed V and J ends, which lost 2 bases and 3 bases, there was a span of 14 bases. The CDR3 sequence is 15 residues long. From germline, CDR1 is MNHEY and CDR2 SMNVEV (reference sequence). The CDR3 region has the DNA TGTGCCAGCAGTTTAGGGGGGATAAAAAACTACGAGCAGTACTTC. Translation: CASSLGGIKNYEQYF.

The J gene is TRBJ1-2, the V gene TRBV5-1, with TRBD1 identical over 8 bases. Germline CDR1 reads SGHRS; CDR2 reads YFSETQ. This CDR3 spans 13 amino acids. V was pared by 2 bases and J by 6 bases, with 3 bases of the junction left unmatched. Here the CDR3 DNA reads TGCGCCAGCAGCTTATCAGGGGGCGATGGCTACACCTTC. Encoded protein: CASSLSGGDGYTF.

The CDR3 region is CSAPDLTSETQYF. CDR3 DNA sequence: TGCAGCGCCCCTGACTTGACGAGTGAGACCCAGTACTTC. The chain links TRBV29-1 to TRBJ2-5; no definite D call. CDR3 length: 13 residues. V was cut by 7 bases and J by 5 bases, with 17 bases left in between. The germline gives CDR1 SQVTM, CDR2 ANQGSEA.

The chain recombines TRBV4-1 with TRBJ1-5, with TRBD1 matching over 10 bases. Germline trimming cut 4 bases from V and 11 bases from J; bases unmatched to any gene: 11. Germline-derived CDR1 and CDR2 are MGHRA and YSYEKL. The CDR3 consists of 15 residues. The CDR3 loop reads CASSLGLGQGVTQHF. As DNA, the CDR3 is TGCGCCAGCAGCCTCGGACTCGGACAGGGGGTGACCCAGCATTTT.

The CDR3 spells CASSPNDRDTGELFF. The CDR3 nucleotides are TGTGCCAGCTCACCGAACGACAGGGACACCGGGGAGCTGTTTTTT. V and J are TRBV18 and TRBJ2-2; TRBD1 aligns across 7 bases. The V gene's germline CDR1 is KGHSH and CDR2 LQKENI. V shed 3 bases and J 3 bases; nucleotides not matched to a gene: 4. The CDR3 length is 15 residues.

J is TRBJ2-2 and V is TRBV21-1; the table's D gene call, TRBD2, was not cross checked with the DNA. TRBV21-1 is annotated as a pseudogene. CDR3 length: 17 amino acids. The DNA of the CDR3 is TGTGCCAGCAGCTTCCGGACTAGCAGCCCCGACACCGGGGAGCTGTTTTTT. Its protein is CASSFRTSSPDTGELFF.

The chain employs TRBV11-2 and TRBJ2-2; a possible D gene is TRBD1 (6 bases). There are 15 residues in the CDR3. V lost 1 base, J lost 4 bases, and 10 bases lay in between. The V gene's germline CDR1 is SGHAT and CDR2 FQNNGV. CDR3: CASSLVGQPTGELFF. The CDR3 DNA sequence: TGTGCCAGCAGCTTAGTGGGACAACCCACCGGGGAGCTGTTTTTT.

The chain links TRBV28 to TRBJ1-5; TRBD1 matches at 8 bases. CDR3 size: 14 residues. V lost 7 bases and J lost 5; bases outside the gene matches: 7. The germline gives CDR1 MDHEN, CDR2 SYDVKM. CDR3: CASTRTGLYQPQHF. The DNA of the CDR3 is TGTGCCAGCACCAGGACAGGGCTATATCAGCCCCAGCATTTT.

J is TRBJ1-4 and V is TRBV10-2; D gene ambiguous. The V and J ends lost 8 bases and 7 bases respectively, with 11 bases between them. Germline V lookup: CDR1 WSHSY, CDR2 SAAADI. This CDR3 spans 12 amino acids. In DNA, the CDR3 is TGCGCCAGCCGGGCGGGTACTGAAAAACTGTTTTTT. Amino acids: CASRAGTEKLFF.

The genes are TRBV6-2 or TRBV6-3 and TRBJ2-5; TRBD1 matches at 9 bases. Germline assignment: CDR1 MNHEY and CDR2 SVGEGT. Trimming took 2 bases from V and 1 from J; bases not matched to a gene: 8. The CDR3 sequence is 17 residues long. The chain's CDR3 is CASSYGSLDRGQETQYF. The CDR3 DNA reads as TGTGCCAGCAGTTACGGATCCTTGGACAGGGGCCAAGAGACCCAGTACTTC.

V usage is TRBV4-2 and J usage is TRBJ2-1; possibly TRBD2 for D (5 bases). CDR3 size: 14 residues. Trimming took off 11 bases at V and 0 bases at J, with 14 bases between the two ends. Germline V CDR1 and CDR2: LGHNA, YNFKEQ. The CDR3 region has the DNA TGTGCCTCCCGCTCGGGGAGCTCCTACAATGAGCAGTTCTTC. Its protein is CASRSGSSYNEQFF.

The rearrangement links TRBV27 to TRBJ1-2; D gene uncertain. CDR1 and CDR2 (germline): MNHEY, SMNVEV (reference sequence). V was clipped by 2 bases and J by 5 bases, with 12 bases between them. There are 14 residues in the CDR3. In DNA, the CDR3 is TGTGCCAGCAGTTTAAAGGGAGGGCCATATGGCTACACCTTC. The encoded protein is CASSLKGGPYGYTF.

The chain joins TRBV30 to TRBJ1-5; D uncertain. Trimming stripped 5 bases from V and 3 bases from J, with 11 bases between. This CDR3 is built from 13 residues. CDR1 is GTSNPN, CDR2 SVGIG, per germline (reference sequence). This CDR3 is CAWGTQANQPQHF. CDR3 DNA: TGTGCCTGGGGTACGCAGGCCAATCAGCCCCAGCATTTT.

The genes are TRBV4-1 and TRBJ2-7; D might be TRBD2 (5 bases). CDR1 is MGHRA and CDR2 is YSYEKL in the germline V gene. V was clipped by 0 bases and J by 0 bases, with 9 bases between them. The CDR3 consists of 15 residues. CDR3: CASSQEGAVSYEQYF. CDR3 coding DNA: TGCGCCAGCAGCCAAGAAGGAGCGGTCTCCTACGAGCAGTACTTC.

This clone is a singleton in its sample. The chain joins TRBV28 to TRBJ2-2; 10 nucleotides align to TRBD2. Unmatched junction bases numbered 7, after V lost 6 bases and J lost 3 bases. The CDR3 runs 16 residues. Germline assignment: CDR1 MDHEN and CDR2 SYDVKM. This CDR3 is CASRRAGGRYTGELFF. In DNA, the CDR3 is TGTGCCAGCAGAAGAGCGGGGGGGCGGTACACCGGGGAGCTGTTTTTT. The variable domain in full, with the rest retrieved from reference TRBV28 and TRBJ2-2, is DVKVTQSSRYLVKRTGEKVFLECVQDMDHENMFWYRQDPGLGLRLIYFSYDVKMKEKGDIPEGYSVSREKKERFSLILESASTNQTSMYLCASRRAGGRYTGELFFGEGSRLTVL.